This T cell receptor (beta chain) comes out of a study of T cell repertoires in aging, cancer and after chemotherapy. A mixed TRB-A/B primer pool amplified rearranged TRB by multiplex touch-down PCR. TCRdb fed the multiplex PCR reads into MiXCR, producing one record per CDR3 protein. This table has about 4,800 distinct CDR3 sequences, less than 25% appearing once. TCR beta rearrangements were amplified from peripheral blood genomic DNA. This clonotype showed up just once. The sequence was obtained from a human donor in good health. The donor label of this sample is uncertain. Sequencing was performed on blood.

The CDR3 region is CASRIIGGADTQYF. DNA for the CDR3: TGCGCCAGCAGGATTATTGGGGGCGCAGATACGCAGTATTTT. The rearrangement uses TRBV10-1 and TRBJ2-3, with D maybe TRBD1 (6 bases). Per the germline V gene, CDR1 is WNHNN and CDR2 is SYGVQD (reference sequence). V was shortened by 6 bases and J by 4 bases, with 14 bases between the two germline ends. There are 14 residues in the CDR3.